The 27 T cell receptor beta chains below were found in one sample sequenced in a study of T-cell reconstitution after alpha-beta-depleted transplantation in children. The TCRbeta library incorporated unique molecular identifiers. TCRdb recomputed calls from the PCR reads with MiXCR, one row per CDR3 protein. The data contain 750,000 to 950,000 distinct CDR3 sequences, 15% to 20% of them singletons. The sample here was PBMCs, mostly from graft donor cells, taken 360 days after TCRalphabeta/CD19-depleted stem cell transplant. The receptors were gathered from a male patient younger than 18 who had a stem cell transplant for acute lymphoblastic leukemia, so the T cells may come from the graft donor.

This clonotype was observed a single time. The chain carries TRBV20-1 and TRBJ2-5, with no clear D. From germline, CDR1 is DFQATT and CDR2 SNEGSKA (reference sequence). The length of the CDR3 is 14 residues. The V end lost 4 bases, the J end lost 0 bases, and 12 bases lay between the germline ends. The CDR3 protein is CSATQSWYQETQYF. The CDR3 region has the DNA TGCAGTGCTACCCAGTCCTGGTACCAAGAGACCCAGTACTTC.

Many counts were recorded for this clonotype. This rearrangement joins TRBV7-2 to TRBJ2-1; D unclear. V gave up 2 bases and J gave up 7 bases, with 9 bases separating them. This CDR3 comprises 13 residues. In germline, CDR1 is SGHTA, CDR2 FQGNSA. CDR3 residues: CASSLYHGNEQFF. The CDR3 DNA follows: TGTGCCAGCAGCTTATATCATGGGAATGAGCAGTTCTTC.

The J gene is TRBJ2-7, the V gene TRBV7-2, with D perhaps matching TRBD1 (7 bases). CDR1 is SGHTA, CDR2 FQGNSA, per germline. The CDR3 is 16 amino acids. V was clipped by 5 bases and J by 0 bases, with 17 bases between them. CDR3 loop: CASSPGGTVVSYEQYF. The CDR3 DNA sequence: TGTGCCAGCAGCCCGGGCGGGACAGTGGTCTCCTACGAGCAGTACTTC.

The rearrangement uses TRBV10-1 and TRBJ2-4, with D perhaps matching TRBD1 (6 bases). This CDR3 is 14 amino acids long. The V gene lost 3 bases and the J gene lost 6 bases, with 12 bases spanning the gap. The germline V gene encodes CDR1 WNHNN and CDR2 SYGVQD (reference sequence). This CDR3 is CASSESGDGNIQYF. CDR3 in DNA: TGCGCCAGCAGTGAATCAGGGGACGGAAACATTCAGTACTTC.

This clonotype was picked up a small number of times. The rearrangement joins TRBV20-1 to TRBJ2-5; D may be TRBD2 (5 bases). Looked up from germline, CDR1 is DFQATT and CDR2 is SNEGSKA (reference sequence). The V and J ends lost 3 bases and 8 bases respectively, with 22 bases between them. The CDR3 contains 15 residues. The chain's CDR3 is CSARPPGRLVGTQYF. CDR3 DNA: TGCAGTGCTAGGCCGCCGGGAAGGTTGGTGGGAACCCAGTACTTC.

The V gene is TRBV19, the J gene TRBJ2-1; possible D gene TRBD1, 6 bases. This CDR3 is 13 amino acids long. Germline V gene lookup returns CDR1 LNHDA and CDR2 SQIVND (reference sequence). V was trimmed by 4 bases and J by 4 bases, leaving 8 bases between them. As DNA, the CDR3 is TGTGCCAGTAGTACGACAGGTTACAATGAGCAGTTCTTC. It encodes CASSTTGYNEQFF.

This clonotype was recorded a few times. The V and J genes are TRBV5-6 and TRBJ2-1, with TRBD2 identical over 9 bases. V lost 7 bases to trimming and J lost 3 bases; unmatched junction nucleotides: 8. Germline CDR1 SGHDT, CDR2 YYEEEE. CDR3 length equals 15 residues. The DNA for the CDR3 is TGTGCCAGCGGAACGGAGCGGGAGGACTACAATGAGCAGTTCTTC. This codes for CASGTEREDYNEQFF.

The chain couples TRBV12-3 or TRBV12-4 to TRBJ2-1; D might be TRBD2 (6 bases). Trimming took 4 bases from V and 5 from J, leaving 15 bases between them. The CDR3 contains 15 residues. Written as DNA, the CDR3 is TGTGCCAGCAGTTCTGAAACTAGCCGGGACAATGAGCAGTTCTTC. Its protein is CASSSETSRDNEQFF.

V gene TRBV5-1 combines with J gene TRBJ2-3; 13 bases fit TRBD2. V was clipped by 3 bases and J by 2 bases; unmatched bases: 12. Germline V gene data show CDR1 as SGHRS and CDR2 as YFSETQ. This CDR3 spans 19 amino acids. The CDR3: CASSWRTSGRLRDTDTQYF. For the CDR3, the DNA is TGCGCCAGCAGCTGGAGGACTAGCGGGAGACTTCGGGACACAGATACGCAGTATTTT.

The V call is TRBV12-3 or TRBV12-4, the J call TRBJ2-7; 8 nucleotides line up with TRBD1. J was trimmed by 3 bases and V by 5 bases; bases with no gene match: 6. The CDR3 loop spans 14 amino acids. CDR3 bases: TGTGCCAGCAGTAACGGACAGGGCCGCTACGAGCAGTACTTC. Encoded protein: CASSNGQGRYEQYF.

The chain carries TRBV5-1 and TRBJ2-1; TRBD2 matches 8 bases. Trimming cost V 5 bases and J 7 bases; bases outside gene matches: 14. The V gene's germline CDR1 is SGHRS and CDR2 YFSETQ. There are 16 residues in the CDR3. CDR3 amino acids: CASRAPRAGGDNEQFF. The CDR3 DNA is TGCGCCAGCAGGGCCCCACGGGCGGGAGGTGATAATGAGCAGTTCTTC.

The CDR3 sequence: CASSIWQGATGELFF. CDR3 in DNA: TGTGCCAGTAGTATATGGCAGGGGGCGACCGGGGAGCTGTTTTTT. V usage is TRBV19 and J usage is TRBJ2-2, with 8 bases aligning to TRBD1. The CDR3 sequence is 15 residues long. V lost 2 bases to trimming and J lost 5 bases; unmatched junction nucleotides: 4. Germline V gene data show CDR1 as LNHDA and CDR2 as SQIVND (reference sequence).

Many counts were recorded for this clonotype. V is TRBV12-3 or TRBV12-4 and J is TRBJ1-2; TRBD1 matches 10 bases. J gave up 2 bases and V 3 bases, and 3 bases lay outside the gene matches. There are 15 residues in the CDR3. Here the CDR3 reads CASSLRDRGNYGYTF. The DNA of the CDR3 is TGTGCCAGCAGTTTGAGGGACAGGGGAAACTATGGCTACACCTTC.

This clonotype was detected ten times or more. The chain carries TRBV18 and TRBJ2-7, with 8 nucleotides matching TRBD1. This CDR3 is built from 15 residues. The ends lost 0 bases at V and 3 bases at J; junction bases unmatched: 4. The germline V gene has CDR1 KGHSH and CDR2 LQKENI. The CDR3 DNA sequence: TGTGCCAGCTCACCACCGGGGACAGGTTACTACGAGCAGTACTTC. Translated, it gives CASSPPGTGYYEQYF.

V gene TRBV6-6 combines with J gene TRBJ2-2, with D unclear. Looked up from germline, CDR1 is MNHNY and CDR2 is SVGAGI (reference sequence). The length of the CDR3 is 13 residues. V lost 8 bases, J lost 0 bases, and 7 bases lay in between. CDR3 region: CASPEPNTGELFF. CDR3 DNA sequence: TGTGCCAGCCCGGAGCCGAACACCGGGGAGCTGTTTTTT.

This clonotype has only a few counts. The chain uses TRBV29-1 and TRBJ2-3, with D perhaps matching TRBD1 (5 bases). Germline CDR1 SQVTM, CDR2 ANQGSEA. This CDR3 is 11 amino acids long. The germline V and J ends were trimmed by 4 bases and 6 bases, with 8 bases remaining between them. In nucleotides, the CDR3 is TGCAGCGTTGCTGGGGCCGATACGCAGTATTTT. Amino acids: CSVAGADTQYF.

In DNA form, the CDR3 reads TGTGCCAGCAGTGAGTGGTTGAGGGCAGGGCAAAATGAGCAGTTCTTC. This gives the protein CASSEWLRAGQNEQFF. The chain combines TRBV25-1 with TRBJ2-1; possibly TRBD1 or TRBD2 for D (5 bases each). V lost 3 bases and J 7 bases, leaving 19 bases between the germline ends. Germline V lookup: CDR1 MGHDK, CDR2 SYGVNS. The CDR3 runs to 16 residues.

Only a few counts were recorded for this clonotype. This chain joins TRBV20-1 and TRBJ1-2; TRBD1 agrees at 9 bases. CDR1 is DFQATT, CDR2 SNEGSKA, per germline (reference sequence). V lost 5 bases to trimming and J lost 0 bases; unmatched junction nucleotides: 7. This CDR3 comprises 15 residues. DNA for the CDR3: TGCAGTGCTGATCGACAGGGGGTTACTAACTATGGCTACACCTTC. Protein product: CSADRQGVTNYGYTF.

This sequence joins TRBV5-1 and TRBJ2-7, with TRBD2 as a possible D gene (5 bases). There are 16 residues in the CDR3. Germline V gene data show CDR1 as SGHRS and CDR2 as YFSETQ. The V end was cut by 4 bases, the J end by 4 bases, with 21 bases between. Here the CDR3 reads CASSHTRAVAWYEQYF. As DNA, the CDR3 is TGCGCCAGCAGCCACACTCGAGCGGTGGCCTGGTACGAGCAGTACTTC. Together with reference TRBV5-1 and TRBJ2-7, the CDR3 gives the full variable domain: KAGVTQTPRYLIKTRGQQVTLSCSPISGHRSVSWYQQTPGQGLQFLFEYFSETQRNKGNFPGRFSGRQFSNSRSEMNVSTLELGDSALYLCASSHTRAVAWYEQYFGPGTRLTVT.

This clonotype came up a few times. The gene calls are TRBV12-3 or TRBV12-4 and TRBJ1-5; no clear D gene. The CDR3 sequence is 13 residues long. V was trimmed by 3 bases and J by 3 bases, leaving 6 bases between them. This CDR3 reads CASSLPNNQPQHF. In DNA, the CDR3 is TGTGCCAGCAGTTTGCCCAACAATCAGCCCCAGCATTTT.

There are many counts of this clonotype. Germline is not matched at one junction end, which may reflect a read error. The chain joins TRBV5-1 to TRBJ1-1; D perhaps matches TRBD1 (5 bases). CDR1 is SGHRS and CDR2 is YFSETQ in the germline V gene. The CDR3 contains 14 residues. The CDR3 coding sequence is TGTGCCAGCAGCTTAGGGACTGTGAACACTGAAGCTTTCTTT. It translates to CASSLGTVNTEAFF.

This clonotype showed up just a few times. The V call is TRBV27, the J call TRBJ2-7, with D possibly being TRBD1 (5 bases). The germline V gene has CDR1 MNHEY and CDR2 SMNVEV (reference sequence). This CDR3 is 14 amino acids long. Deletions cut 7 bases from V and 4 bases from J, with 17 bases between. The CDR3 nucleotides are TGTGCCAGCAACTCGTTGGCAGGGAAGTACGAGCAGTACTTC. Amino acids: CASNSLAGKYEQYF.

There are a few counts of this clonotype. CDR3 sequence reads: CASSADRTQYF. The CDR3 DNA reads as TGTGCCAGCAGCGCCGACAGGACCCAGTACTTC. The gene calls are TRBV9 and TRBJ2-5; D perhaps matches TRBD1 (5 bases). The V gene lost 3 bases and the J gene lost 7 bases, with 7 bases spanning the gap. The CDR3 loop spans 11 amino acids. Germline V gene data show CDR1 as SGDLS and CDR2 as YYNGEE.

This clonotype was seen a few times. The rearrangement uses TRBV19 and TRBJ2-2, with a weak D call TRBD1 (6 bases). Germline V gene sequence: CDR1 LNHDA, CDR2 SQIVND (reference sequence). The V end lost 6 bases, the J end lost 6 bases, and 17 bases lay between the germline ends. This CDR3 has 15 amino acids. Here the CDR3 DNA reads TGTGCCAGTAGGGATTGGAAGGGGGACGCCGGGGAGCTGTTTTTT. Protein product: CASRDWKGDAGELFF.

This clonotype was observed many times. V is TRBV7-8 and J is TRBJ2-1, with D perhaps being TRBD1 or TRBD2 (5 bases each). Between the trimmed V and J ends, which lost 3 bases and 5 bases, there was a span of 23 bases. Germline CDR1 is SGHVS and CDR2 is FQNEAQ. There are 18 residues in the CDR3. DNA of the CDR3: TGTGCCAGCAGCTTGGCAAGTGGGCCCACAAGGGGAGACAATGAGCAGTTCTTC. Translated, it gives CASSLASGPTRGDNEQFF. The whole variable domain, remainder taken from reference TRBV7-8 and TRBJ2-1, is GAGVSQSPRYKVAKRGQDVALRCDPISGHVSLFWYQQALGQGPEFLTYFQNEAQLDKSGLPSDRFFAERPEGSVSTLKIQRTQQEDSAVYLCASSLASGPTRGDNEQFFGPGTRLTVL.

This clonotype turned up a few times. The chain is built from TRBV7-9 and TRBJ1-2; 10 bases match TRBD1. CDR3 size: 14 residues. V lost 5 bases, J lost 4 bases, and 4 bases stayed unmatched. From germline, CDR1 is SEHNR and CDR2 FQNEAQ (reference sequence). CDR3 sequence reads: CASSQTGGAYGYTF. The CDR3 DNA sequence: TGTGCCAGCAGCCAGACAGGGGGCGCCTATGGCTACACCTTC.

This clonotype was seen more than once but under ten times. The chain couples TRBV5-1 to TRBJ2-7; D not resolved. This CDR3 is built from 14 residues. Between the trimmed V and J ends, which lost 0 bases and 6 bases, there was a span of 13 bases. The germline gives CDR1 SGHRS, CDR2 YFSETQ. CDR3 sequence reads: CASSLEAEAAEQYF. The CDR3 bases are TGCGCCAGCAGCTTGGAGGCCGAGGCGGCCGAGCAGTACTTC.